By frequency, the clone carrying this T cell receptor beta chain registers medium-sized. Its antigen is currently unknown. The data were obtained in a study of human CD8 memory T cell subsets. Germline values: CDR1 MDHEN, CDR2 SYDVKM. This CDR3 has 19 residues. UMI-labeled 5' RACE generated the TCR beta libraries. Per the original methods: TCR beta libraries each contained roughly 3,000 to 20,000 functional CDR3 beta clonotypes. One entry per CDR3 protein, without DNA, is what TCRdb gives after re-calling the 5' RACE reads. Clone size and V and J calls follow TCRdb, not the original study. The sample totals 15,000 or so distinct CDR3 sequences; its top ten clones hold about 5%. Study-wide results and limits: Stem-like memory T cells and precursor exhausted T cells both came out with similarly high diversity, but effector memory cells did not.

The chain is built from TRBV28 and TRBJ2-3; lacking DNA, the TRBD2 call made by TCRdb goes unchecked. The specimen sequenced was CD8+ stem-like memory T cells (TSCM and TCM) sorted from PBMCs. Subset given: stem-like memory CD8 T cells (TSTEM), CCR7+ PD-1- TIGIT-. This sequence was found in a human donor in good health. This CDR3 reads CATAPQSILLRDVVNTQYF.